The next 5 T cell receptor beta chains were all read from a single sample in a study of blood T cell repertoires in COVID-19. Sequenced by immunoSEQ multiplex PCR; TCRdb stores in-frame clones only, minus some. There are 250,000 to 300,000 clones in the sample; roughly 87% occur only once, and 2% to 2.5% lies in the top ten. Sequenced: peripheral blood. These receptors all come from a woman in her forties or fifties who had recovered from COVID-19.

This chain links TRBV4-2 with TRBJ2-1, with D possibly being TRBD1 (7 bases). CDR1 is LGHNA, CDR2 YNFKEQ, per germline. CDR3 length: 16 residues. The ends were cut back, 1 base at V and 3 bases at J, with 13 bases in the middle. CDR3 in DNA: TGTGCCAGCAGCCAAGGCGGGACAGAACTCTACAATGAGCAGTTCTTC. Translation: CASSQGGTELYNEQFF.

The chain joins TRBV5-4 to TRBJ2-6; D is possibly TRBD1 (5 bases). Germline assignment: CDR1 SGHNT and CDR2 YYREEE (reference sequence). CDR3 size: 14 residues. V was cut by 7 bases and J by 2 bases, with 10 bases left in between. The CDR3, as DNA: TGTGCCAGCGAAGTACAGGCTGGGGCCAACGTCCTGACTTTC. It codes for CASEVQAGANVLTF.

This sequence joins TRBV7-6 and TRBJ1-4, with a weak D call TRBD1 (6 bases). The V and J ends lost 5 bases and 4 bases respectively, with 11 bases between them. The CDR3 contains 14 residues. CDR1 and CDR2 from the germline V gene are SGHVS and FNYEAQ. The CDR3 nucleotides are TGTGCCAGCAGCCTCAGGACAGTTAATGAAAAACTGTTTTTT. Its protein product is CASSLRTVNEKLFF.

Only a few counts were recorded for this clone. The V and J genes are TRBV3-1 (or the pseudogene TRBV3-2) and TRBJ2-7; D unresolved. Germline lookup yields CDR1 LGHDT and CDR2 YNNKEL (reference sequence). The CDR3 is 12 residues long. Trimming took off 5 bases at V and 0 bases at J, with 5 bases between the two ends. CDR3 sequence reads: CASSAYSYEQYF. For the CDR3, the DNA is TGTGCCAGCAGCGCCTACTCCTACGAGCAGTACTTC.

The CDR3 loop reads CASSLEQVPGNTIYF. In DNA form, the CDR3 reads TGTGCCAGCAGCTTAGAACAAGTTCCTGGAAACACCATATATTTT. The rearrangement uses TRBV7-2 and TRBJ1-3; no definite D call. The CDR3 length is 15 residues. CDR1 and CDR2 from the germline V gene are SGHTA and FQGNSA. V gave up 1 base and J gave up 2 bases, with 9 bases separating them.